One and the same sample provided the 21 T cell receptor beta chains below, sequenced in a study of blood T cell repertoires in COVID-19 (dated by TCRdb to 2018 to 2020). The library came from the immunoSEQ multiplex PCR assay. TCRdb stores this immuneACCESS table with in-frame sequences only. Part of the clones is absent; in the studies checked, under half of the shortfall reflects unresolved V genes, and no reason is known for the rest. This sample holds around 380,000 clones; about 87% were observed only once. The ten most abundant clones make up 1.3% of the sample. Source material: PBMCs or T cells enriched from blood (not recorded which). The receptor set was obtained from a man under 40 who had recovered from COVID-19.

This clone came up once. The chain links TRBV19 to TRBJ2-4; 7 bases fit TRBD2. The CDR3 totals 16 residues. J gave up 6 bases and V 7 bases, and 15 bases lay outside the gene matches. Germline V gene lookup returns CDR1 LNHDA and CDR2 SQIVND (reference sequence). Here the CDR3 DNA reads TGTGCCAGTACCCGGGAGGTCACAAATATGGGAAACATTCAGTACTTC. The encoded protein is CASTREVTNMGNIQYF.

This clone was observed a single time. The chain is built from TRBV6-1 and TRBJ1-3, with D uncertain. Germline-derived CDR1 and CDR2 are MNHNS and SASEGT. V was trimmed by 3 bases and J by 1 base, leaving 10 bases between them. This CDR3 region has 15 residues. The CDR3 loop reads CASSDPGFSGNTIYF. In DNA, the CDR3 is TGTGCCAGCAGTGACCCGGGGTTTTCTGGAAACACCATATATTTT.

DNA for the CDR3: TGTGCCAGTAGTAGGGGACAGGACAATCAGCCCCAGCATTTT. Protein sequence: CASSRGQDNQPQHF. The chain couples TRBV19 to TRBJ1-5, with 8 bases matching TRBD1. The trim removed 4 bases at V and 3 bases at J, leaving 2 bases unmatched. This CDR3 has 14 amino acids. In germline, CDR1 is LNHDA, CDR2 SQIVND (reference sequence).

DNA for the CDR3: TGTGCCAGCAGCTTCGCTAGCGGGGGGAGCACAGATACGCAGTATTTT. Protein: CASSFASGGSTDTQYF. The chain recombines TRBV7-9 with TRBJ2-3, with TRBD2 matching over 11 bases. Germline CDR1 is SEHNR and CDR2 is FQNEAQ (reference sequence). Trimming took 3 bases from V and 0 from J; bases not matched to a gene: 2. CDR3 length equals 16 residues.

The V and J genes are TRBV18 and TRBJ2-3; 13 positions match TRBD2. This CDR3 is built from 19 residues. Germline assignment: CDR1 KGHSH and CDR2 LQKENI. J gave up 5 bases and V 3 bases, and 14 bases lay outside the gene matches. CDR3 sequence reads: CASSPQLAGGQLEGDTQYF. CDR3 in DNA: TGTGCCAGCTCACCCCAACTAGCGGGGGGGCAATTGGAAGGAGATACGCAGTATTTT. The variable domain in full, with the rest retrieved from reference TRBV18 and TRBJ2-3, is NAGVMQNPRHLVRRRGQEARLRCSPMKGHSHVYWYRQLPEEGLKFMVYLQKENIIDESGMPKERFSAEFPKEGPSILRIQQVVRGDSAAYFCASSPQLAGGQLEGDTQYFGPGTRLTVL.

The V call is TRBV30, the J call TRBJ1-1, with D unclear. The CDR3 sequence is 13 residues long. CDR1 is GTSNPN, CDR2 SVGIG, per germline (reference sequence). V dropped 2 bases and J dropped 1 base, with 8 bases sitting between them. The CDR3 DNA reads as TGTGCCTGGAGTACACAGAGGAACACTGAAGCTTTCTTT. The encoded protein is CAWSTQRNTEAFF.

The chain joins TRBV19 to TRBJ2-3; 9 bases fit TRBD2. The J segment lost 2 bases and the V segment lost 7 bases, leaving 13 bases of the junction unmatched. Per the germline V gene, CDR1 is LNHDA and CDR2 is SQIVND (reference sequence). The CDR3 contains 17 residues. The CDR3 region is CASTSFGLAGNTDTQYF. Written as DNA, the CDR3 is TGTGCCAGTACCTCTTTCGGGCTAGCGGGGAACACAGATACGCAGTATTTT. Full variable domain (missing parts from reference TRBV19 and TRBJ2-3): DGGITQSPKYLFRKEGQNVTLSCEQNLNHDAMYWYRQDPGQGLRLIYYSQIVNDFQKGDIAEGYSVSREKKESFPLTVTSAQKNPTAFYLCASTSFGLAGNTDTQYFGPGTRLTVL.

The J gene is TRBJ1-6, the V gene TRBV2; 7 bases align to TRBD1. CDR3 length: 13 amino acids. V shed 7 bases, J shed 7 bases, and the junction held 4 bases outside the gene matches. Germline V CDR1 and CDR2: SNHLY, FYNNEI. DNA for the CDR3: TGTGCCAGCATGACAGGGATCAATTCACCCCTCCACTTT. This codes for CASMTGINSPLHF.

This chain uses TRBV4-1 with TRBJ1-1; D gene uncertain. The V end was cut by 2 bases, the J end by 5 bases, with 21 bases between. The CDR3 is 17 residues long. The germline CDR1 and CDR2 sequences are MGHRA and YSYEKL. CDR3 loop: CASSQRRTDPRGTEAFF. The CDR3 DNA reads TGCGCCAGCAGCCAACGGAGGACGGACCCCCGAGGGACTGAAGCTTTCTTT.

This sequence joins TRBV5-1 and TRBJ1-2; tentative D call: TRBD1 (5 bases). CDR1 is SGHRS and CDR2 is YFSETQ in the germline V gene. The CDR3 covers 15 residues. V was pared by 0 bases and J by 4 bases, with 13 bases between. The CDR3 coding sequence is TGCGCCAGCAGCTTGGACGGCAGGGAGGGCTATGGCTACACCTTC. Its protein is CASSLDGREGYGYTF.

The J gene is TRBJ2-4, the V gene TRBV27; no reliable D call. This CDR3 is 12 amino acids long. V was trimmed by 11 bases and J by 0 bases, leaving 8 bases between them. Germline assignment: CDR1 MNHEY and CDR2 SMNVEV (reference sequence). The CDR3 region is CAPELAKNIQYF. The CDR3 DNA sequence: TGTGCCCCCGAACTAGCCAAAAACATTCAGTACTTC.

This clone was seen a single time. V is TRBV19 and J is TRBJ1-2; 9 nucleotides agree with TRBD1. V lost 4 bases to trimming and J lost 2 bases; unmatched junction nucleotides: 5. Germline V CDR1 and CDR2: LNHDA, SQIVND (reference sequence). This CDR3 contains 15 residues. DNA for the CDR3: TGTGCCAGTAGTACGGACAGGGGAAGGAACTATGGCTACACCTTC. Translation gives CASSTDRGRNYGYTF.

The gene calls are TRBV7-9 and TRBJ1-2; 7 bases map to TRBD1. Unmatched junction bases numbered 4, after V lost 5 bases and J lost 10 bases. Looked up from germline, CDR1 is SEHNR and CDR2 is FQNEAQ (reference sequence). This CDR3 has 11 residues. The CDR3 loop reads CASSRQGHYTF. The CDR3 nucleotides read TGTGCCAGCAGCCGACAGGGTCACTACACCTTC.

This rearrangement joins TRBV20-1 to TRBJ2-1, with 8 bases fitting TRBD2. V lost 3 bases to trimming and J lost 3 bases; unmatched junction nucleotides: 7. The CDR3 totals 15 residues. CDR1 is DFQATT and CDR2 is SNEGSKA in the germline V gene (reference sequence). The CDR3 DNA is TGCAGTGCTAGTCCCACCAGCGGGGGCTACAATGAGCAGTTCTTC. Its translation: CSASPTSGGYNEQFF.

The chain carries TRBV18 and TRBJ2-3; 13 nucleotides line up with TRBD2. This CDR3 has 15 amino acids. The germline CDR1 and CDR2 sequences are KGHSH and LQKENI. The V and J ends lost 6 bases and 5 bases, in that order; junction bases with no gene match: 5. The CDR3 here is CASSFGLAGVDTQYF. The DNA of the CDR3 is TGTGCCAGCTCTTTTGGACTAGCGGGGGTAGATACGCAGTATTTT.

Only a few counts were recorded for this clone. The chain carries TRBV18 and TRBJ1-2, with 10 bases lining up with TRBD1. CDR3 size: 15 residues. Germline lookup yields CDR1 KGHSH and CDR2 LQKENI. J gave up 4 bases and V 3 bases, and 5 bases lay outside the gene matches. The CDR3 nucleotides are TGTGCCAGCTCACCCTCCGGGACAGGGGTCTATGGCTACACCTTC. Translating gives CASSPSGTGVYGYTF.

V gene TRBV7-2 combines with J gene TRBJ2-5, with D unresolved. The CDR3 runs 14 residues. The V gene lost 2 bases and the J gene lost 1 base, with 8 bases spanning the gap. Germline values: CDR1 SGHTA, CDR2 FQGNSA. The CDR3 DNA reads TGTGCCAGCAGCTTAACTAACGCCCAAGAGACCCAGTACTTC. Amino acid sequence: CASSLTNAQETQYF.

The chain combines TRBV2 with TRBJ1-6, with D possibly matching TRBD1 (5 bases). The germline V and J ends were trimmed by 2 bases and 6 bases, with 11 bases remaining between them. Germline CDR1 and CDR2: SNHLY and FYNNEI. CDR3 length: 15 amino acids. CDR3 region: CASSETGGVNSPLHF. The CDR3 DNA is TGTGCCAGCAGTGAAACGGGGGGAGTTAATTCACCCCTCCACTTT. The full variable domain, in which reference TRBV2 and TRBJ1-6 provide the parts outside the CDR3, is EPEVTQTPSHQVTQMGQEVILRCVPISNHLYFYWYRQILGQKVEFLVSFYNNEISEKSEIFDDQFSVERPDGSNFTLKIRSTKLEDSAMYFCASSETGGVNSPLHFGNGTRLTVT.

The CDR3 here is CASSDQGQAYNSPLHF. CDR3 nucleotides: TGTGCCAGCAGTGACCAGGGGCAAGCCTATAATTCACCCCTCCACTTT. The chain recombines TRBV2 with TRBJ1-6; maybe TRBD1 (6 bases). The V end lost 3 bases, the J end lost 2 bases, and 11 bases lay between the germline ends. Germline CDR1 is SNHLY and CDR2 is FYNNEI. This CDR3 has 16 amino acids.

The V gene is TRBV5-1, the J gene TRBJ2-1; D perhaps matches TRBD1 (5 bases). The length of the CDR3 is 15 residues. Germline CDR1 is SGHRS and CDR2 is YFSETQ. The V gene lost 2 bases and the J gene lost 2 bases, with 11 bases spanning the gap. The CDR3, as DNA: TGCGCCAGCAGCTTTTCAGGGTCTGCCTACAATGAGCAGTTCTTC. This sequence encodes CASSFSGSAYNEQFF.

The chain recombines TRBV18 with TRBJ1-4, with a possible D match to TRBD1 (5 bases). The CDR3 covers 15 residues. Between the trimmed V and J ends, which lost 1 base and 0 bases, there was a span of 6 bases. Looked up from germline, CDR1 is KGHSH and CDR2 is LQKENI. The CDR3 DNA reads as TGTGCCAGCTCACCACTACAGGCAACTAATGAAAAACTGTTTTTT. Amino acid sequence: CASSPLQATNEKLFF.